These 11 T cell receptor beta chains came from one sample sequenced in a study of blood T cell repertoires in COVID-19. Assay: immunoSEQ multiplex PCR; the TCRdb copy retains only in-frame clones and omits some. The sample shows under 300,000 clones, 80% to 90% of them seen only once. Sequencing input: peripheral blood. The receptors were sampled from a man aged 55 to 69 with acute or convalescent COVID-19.

The chain joins TRBV7-8 to TRBJ2-7, with 8 bases that match TRBD2. Germline CDR1 SGHVS, CDR2 FQNEAQ. The CDR3 is made up of 16 amino acids. V lost 5 bases, J lost 4 bases, and 13 bases stayed unmatched. The CDR3 spells CASSPFGGGINYEQYF. CDR3 coding DNA: TGTGCCAGCAGCCCTTTCGGGGGGGGGATCAATTACGAGCAGTACTTC.

V usage is TRBV6-5 and J usage is TRBJ2-3, with D possibly matching TRBD2 (6 bases). This CDR3 contains 15 residues. V shed 4 bases and J shed 5 bases, with 16 bases lying between them. CDR1 is MNHEY and CDR2 is SVGAGI in the germline V gene. For the CDR3, the DNA is TGTGCCAGCAGTTCCCGACTAGAGGAGAAAGATACGCAGTATTTT. Its translation is CASSSRLEEKDTQYF.

The chain carries TRBV6-5 and TRBJ2-1; the D gene is possibly TRBD1 (5 bases). CDR1 is MNHEY and CDR2 is SVGAGI in the germline V gene. V was clipped by 1 base and J by 4 bases, with 8 bases between them. The CDR3 sequence is 14 residues long. CDR3 nucleotides: TGTGCCAGCAGTTACTATCAGGGATACAATGAGCAGTTCTTC. Translating gives CASSYYQGYNEQFF.

This sequence joins TRBV6-5 and TRBJ2-7, with TRBD1 as a possible D gene (6 bases). V was clipped by 0 bases and J by 4 bases, with 16 bases between them. The CDR3 extends over 16 amino acids. Germline V gives CDR1 MNHEY, CDR2 SVGAGI. This CDR3 reads CASSYSPRDMSYEQYF. As DNA, the CDR3 is TGTGCCAGCAGTTACTCGCCCCGGGACATGTCTTACGAGCAGTACTTC.

The J gene is TRBJ2-7, the V gene TRBV12-3 or TRBV12-4; perhaps TRBD1 as D (5 bases). The germline V and J ends were trimmed by 6 bases and 2 bases, with 11 bases remaining between them. The CDR3 totals 13 residues. DNA of the CDR3: TGTGCCAGCAGGTCCCCAGGGCCCTACGAGCAGTACTTC. This encodes CASRSPGPYEQYF.

This chain connects TRBV18 to TRBJ2-7, with D tentatively TRBD2 (5 bases). CDR3 length: 14 amino acids. The germline V gene has CDR1 KGHSH and CDR2 LQKENI. Trimming pared 3 bases from V and 5 bases from J, leaving 14 bases between. The CDR3 DNA sequence: TGTGCCAGCTCACCTACTACTAGGCTCCACGAGCAGTACTTC. It encodes CASSPTTRLHEQYF.

The J gene is TRBJ2-2, the V gene TRBV6-2 or TRBV6-3; 10 bases map to TRBD2. The germline V gene has CDR1 MNHEY and CDR2 SVGEGT. Germline trimming cut 6 bases from V and 1 base from J; bases unmatched to any gene: 5. The length of the CDR3 is 16 residues. In DNA form, the CDR3 reads TGTGCCAGCAGCCGCTCTAGCGGGGGGAACACCGGGGAGCTGTTTTTT. This encodes CASSRSSGGNTGELFF.

The table lists this clone with a count of one. Written as DNA, the CDR3 is TGTGCCAGCAGTGAATCGACAGGGAATCAGCCCCAGCATTTT. This translates into CASSESTGNQPQHF. The chain combines TRBV25-1 with TRBJ1-5; TRBD1 aligns across 7 bases. In germline, CDR1 is MGHDK, CDR2 SYGVNS. J lost 4 bases, V lost 1 base, and 1 base had no gene match. The CDR3 covers 14 residues.

V is TRBV19 and J is TRBJ1-1; D is undetermined. V lost 3 bases and J 11 bases, leaving 13 bases between the germline ends. This CDR3 region has 12 residues. The germline V gene encodes CDR1 LNHDA and CDR2 SQIVND (reference sequence). The CDR3 DNA reads TGTGCCAGTAGTATCCCCTCGGTCCGGGCTTTCTTT. Its translation is CASSIPSVRAFF.

The gene calls are TRBV6-2 or TRBV6-3 and TRBJ2-3; tentatively, D is TRBD2 (6 bases). V shed 3 bases and J shed 6 bases, with 19 bases lying between them. The CDR3 sequence is 16 residues long. Germline-derived CDR1 and CDR2 are MNHEY and SVGEGT. This CDR3 is CASSYAPGAGLDTQYF. The CDR3 DNA is TGTGCCAGCAGTTATGCCCCCGGGGCGGGGCTGGATACGCAGTATTTT.

The genes are TRBV6-2 or TRBV6-3 and TRBJ2-7; TRBD2 matches at 9 bases. The length of the CDR3 is 18 residues. Germline loops: CDR1 MNHEY, CDR2 SVGEGT. After removal of 0 bases from V and 5 bases from J, the junction contained 14 bases not matched to a gene. CDR3 sequence (DNA): TGTGCCAGCAGTTACTCGATAGAGCGTAGCGGGAGCCAGGACGAGCAGTACTTC. It codes for CASSYSIERSGSQDEQYF.